This T cell receptor beta chain was identified during a study of T-cell reconstitution after alpha-beta-depleted transplantation in children. The germline V gene has CDR1 MGHRA and CDR2 YSYEKL. V was pared by 6 bases and J by 2 bases, with 8 bases of the junction left unmatched. The CDR3 sequence is 15 residues long. The authors prepared the TCRbeta library with unique molecular identifiers. TCRdb recomputed calls from the PCR reads with MiXCR, one row per CDR3 protein. The sample holds some 80,000 distinct CDR3 sequences, around a sixth seen once. A word on this clonotype: Antigen: not known.

Study-wide results and limits: After one year, T-cell counts and TCRbeta diversity mostly came from new T cells. Diversity of TCRbeta at day 60 was high in some patients, arising from surviving recipient T cells and thymic progenitors. About two months after transplant, alpha-beta T cells reportedly came from several hundred expanded graft clones.

The TCR originated in a male patient between 2 and 10 years old who had a stem cell transplant for acute lymphoblastic leukemia, so the T cells may come from the graft donor. The rearrangement links TRBV4-1 to TRBJ2-7; the match to TRBD1 covers 9 bases. This material consisted of PBMCs, mostly from graft donor cells, taken 360 days after TCRalphabeta/CD19-depleted stem cell transplant. As DNA, the CDR3 is TGCGCCAGCAGTAGGGACAGGGCAACAGCCTACGAGCAGTACTTC. Protein: CASSRDRATAYEQYF.